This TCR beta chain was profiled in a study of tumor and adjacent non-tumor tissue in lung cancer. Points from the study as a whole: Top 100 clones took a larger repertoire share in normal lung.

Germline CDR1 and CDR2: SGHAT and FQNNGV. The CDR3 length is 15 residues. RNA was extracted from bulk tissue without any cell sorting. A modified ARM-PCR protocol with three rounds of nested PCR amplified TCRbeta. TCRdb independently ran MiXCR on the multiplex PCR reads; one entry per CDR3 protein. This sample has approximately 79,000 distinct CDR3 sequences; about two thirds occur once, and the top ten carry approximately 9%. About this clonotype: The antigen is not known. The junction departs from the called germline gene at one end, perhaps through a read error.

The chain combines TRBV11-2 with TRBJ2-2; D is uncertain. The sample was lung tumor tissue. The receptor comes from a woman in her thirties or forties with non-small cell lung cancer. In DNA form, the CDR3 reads TGTGTCAGCAACTTTCTCGATGCCGGTACGGGGGAGCTGTTTTTT. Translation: CVSNFLDAGTGELFF.